What follows are 21 T cell receptor beta chains derived from one specimen sequenced in a study of blood T cells in healthy people across ages. PCR was performed a second time for about 7 to 11 cycles using a sample-barcoded 5' primer and a J-beta primer mix. TCRdb passed the 5' RACE reads through MiXCR, listing each CDR3 protein once. The sample lists 1.5 million to 2 million distinct CDR3 sequences, about two fifths occurring once. Specimen: blood. The receptors come from a human donor in good health.

This chain uses TRBV15 with TRBJ2-4; 8 bases align to TRBD2. CDR1 and CDR2 (germline): LNHNV, YYDKDF (reference sequence). There are 19 residues in the CDR3. The junction had 13 bases not matched to a gene; V was cut back by 0 bases and J by 3 bases. The DNA for the CDR3 is TGTGCCACCAGCAGAGATTGGGTCGGGGCGGGGGGTCACAAAAACATTCAGTACTTC. This codes for CATSRDWVGAGGHKNIQYF.

V is TRBV6-2 or TRBV6-3 and J is TRBJ2-1; 15 bases line up with TRBD2. J lost 9 bases, V lost 3 bases, and 9 bases had no gene match. CDR3 length equals 17 residues. Germline V gives CDR1 MNHEY, CDR2 SVGEGT. CDR3 nucleotide sequence: TGTGCCAGCAGTTATAACGGACTAGCGGGGGGGCCGGGTGAGCAGTTCTTC. This codes for CASSYNGLAGGPGEQFF.

The table lists this clonotype with a few counts. J is TRBJ1-2 and V is TRBV7-9; D ambiguous. V dropped 8 bases and J dropped 2 bases, with 15 bases sitting between them. Germline CDR1 is SEHNR and CDR2 is FQNEAQ (reference sequence). CDR3 length: 14 residues. The CDR3 sequence is CASQTAGNNYGYTF. Here the CDR3 DNA reads TGTGCCAGCCAAACGGCGGGGAACAACTATGGCTACACCTTC.

This clonotype was picked up a small number of times. The rearrangement uses TRBV2 and TRBJ2-1, with 7 bases matching TRBD1. With V trimmed by 0 bases and J by 4 bases, 6 bases remained unmatched. Germline-derived CDR1 and CDR2 are SNHLY and FYNNEI. The CDR3 runs 16 residues. The CDR3 DNA follows: TGTGCCAGCAGTGAAGCCTCGACGGGACAGTACAATGAGCAGTTCTTC. Its translation: CASSEASTGQYNEQFF.

This clonotype was recorded a few times. The rearrangement joins TRBV6-1 to TRBJ1-2; D call uncertain. Trimming shortened V by 5 bases and J by 5 bases, and 24 bases separated the two germline ends. The CDR3 sequence is 17 residues long. Germline-derived CDR1 and CDR2 are MNHNS and SASEGT. This CDR3 reads CASSPLRVIGEEYGYTF. CDR3 nucleotide sequence: TGTGCCAGCAGTCCCCTGCGGGTGATAGGCGAGGAGTATGGCTACACCTTC.

This clonotype was seen just once. The chain carries TRBV10-3 and TRBJ1-5; the D gene is possibly TRBD1 (5 bases). CDR3 length equals 13 residues. V lost 11 bases and J 6 bases, leaving 17 bases between the germline ends. Germline V CDR1 and CDR2: ENHRY, SYGVKD. This CDR3 is CAAGQGGGQPQHF. The CDR3, as DNA: TGTGCCGCAGGGCAGGGTGGTGGTCAGCCCCAGCATTTT.

This clonotype was recorded only once. The chain combines TRBV9 with TRBJ1-4; a weak D match, TRBD1 (5 bases). The CDR3 totals 15 residues. Germline CDR1 is SGDLS and CDR2 is YYNGEE. The germline V and J ends were trimmed by 0 bases and 4 bases, with 10 bases remaining between them. CDR3 in amino acids: CASSVGRTFNEKLFF. In nucleotides, the CDR3 is TGTGCCAGCAGCGTAGGTCGGACATTTAATGAAAAACTGTTTTTT.

This clonotype was counted only a few times. The chain has TRBV6-9 and TRBJ1-5, with no clear D. There are 13 residues in the CDR3. Trimming removed 10 bases at V and 5 bases at J, with 15 bases between. Germline V gene sequence: CDR1 MNHGY, CDR2 SVAAGI. The CDR3 protein is CATYLHLHQPQHF. The CDR3 nucleotides are TGTGCCACCTACCTGCACCTTCATCAGCCCCAGCATTTT.

About this clonotype: Just one base apart from a much larger clone, this may be a read error. This chain joins TRBV7-2 and TRBJ2-7, with 7 bases that match TRBD1. The better agreement between TRBJ2-4 and the DNA end casts doubt on the J call. The germline V gene has CDR1 SGHTA and CDR2 FQGNSA. The CDR3 length is 15 residues. The CDR3: CASSRTGDDKDIQYF. The CDR3 region has the DNA TGTGCCAGCAGCCGAACAGGGGATGACAAAGACATTCAGTACTTC.

On this clonotype: Lacking the conserved final phenylalanine or tryptophan, this CDR3 likely reflects a read error. The genes are TRBV24-1 and TRBJ2-1; weak D call: TRBD2 (5 bases). Trimming took 9 bases from V and 6 from J, leaving 11 bases between them. CDR1 KGHDR and CDR2 SFDVKD come from the germline V gene. This CDR3 has 12 amino acids. The CDR3 sequence is CATAGLTNEQFL. CDR3 sequence (DNA): TGTGCCACCGCGGGCCTGACCAATGAGCAGTTCCTC.

The J gene is TRBJ1-1, the V gene TRBV11-2; D not resolved. This CDR3 has 13 residues. CDR1 is SGHAT, CDR2 FQNNGV, per germline. Trimming stripped 1 base from V and 7 bases from J, with 10 bases between. The CDR3 DNA sequence: TGTGCCAGCAGCTTAGTTTTAACCCTTGAAGCTTTCTTT. It encodes CASSLVLTLEAFF. The variable domain in full, with the rest retrieved from reference TRBV11-2 and TRBJ1-1, is EAGVAQSPRYKIIEKRQSVAFWCNPISGHATLYWYQQILGQGPKLLIQFQNNGVVDDSQLPKDRFSAERLKGVDSTLKIQPAKLEDSAVYLCASSLVLTLEAFFGQGTRLTVV.

The CDR3 DNA sequence: TGTGCCAGCAGCTCTGTGGTCGGGGCGGGTCCCTACAATGAGCAGTTCTTC. It translates to CASSSVVGAGPYNEQFF. The chain is built from TRBV7-2 and TRBJ2-1; either TRBD1 or TRBD2 may fit D (5 bases each). This CDR3 comprises 17 residues. Germline V gives CDR1 SGHTA, CDR2 FQGNSA. Trimming shortened V by 4 bases and J by 2 bases, and 18 bases separated the two germline ends.

This sequence joins TRBV6-6 and TRBJ1-2, with a possible D match to TRBD1 (6 bases). Germline V lookup: CDR1 MNHNY, CDR2 SVGAGI (reference sequence). The CDR3 is 12 amino acids. The V end lost 7 bases, the J end lost 3 bases, and 9 bases lay between the germline ends. Here the CDR3 reads CASNGGDYGYTF. The CDR3 nucleotides are TGTGCCAGCAATGGGGGCGACTATGGCTACACCTTC.

This clonotype has a handful of counts. V gene TRBV6-2 or TRBV6-3 combines with J gene TRBJ2-7; D unresolved. Germline V gene data show CDR1 as MNHEY and CDR2 as SVGEGT. The V gene lost 2 bases and the J gene lost 2 bases, with 10 bases spanning the gap. This CDR3 spans 14 amino acids. The CDR3 DNA reads TGTGCCAGCAGTTACCTCGATGGGGCCTACGAGCAGTACTTC. Its protein is CASSYLDGAYEQYF.

At least ten counts were recorded for this clonotype. The rearrangement links TRBV7-9 to TRBJ2-1; TRBD2 aligns across 10 bases. This CDR3 contains 17 residues. The V gene end was trimmed by 1 base and the J gene end by 5 bases; junction bases not matched to a gene: 8. Germline CDR1 is SEHNR and CDR2 is FQNEAQ (reference sequence). The CDR3 DNA follows: TGTGCCAGCAGCTTAGGACTAGCGGGCACCCTCAACAATGAGCAGTTCTTC. Protein sequence: CASSLGLAGTLNNEQFF.

The CDR3 spells CASRRTGAFEAFF. The CDR3 DNA follows: TGTGCCAGCAGGAGGACAGGGGCATTTGAAGCTTTCTTT. This sequence joins TRBV11-2 and TRBJ1-1; 9 bases are a match to TRBD1. The CDR3 length is 13 residues. CDR1 SGHAT and CDR2 FQNNGV come from the germline V gene. Trimming removed 6 bases from V and 7 bases from J; junction bases left unmatched: 6.

This clonotype was seen only once. This sequence joins TRBV7-9 and TRBJ2-2; D not resolved. The CDR3 is made up of 15 amino acids. CDR1 SEHNR and CDR2 FQNEAQ come from the germline V gene (reference sequence). Trimming stripped 3 bases from V and 4 bases from J, with 12 bases between. The CDR3 DNA is TGTGCCAGCAGCTTGCGAGCCATTAGCACCGGGGAGCTGTTTTTT. Residues: CASSLRAISTGELFF.

On this clonotype: Germline and junction disagree at one end, which may indicate a read error. V usage is TRBV5-1 and J usage is TRBJ1-1; 10 bases line up with TRBD1. This CDR3 is 18 amino acids long. Germline V gene sequence: CDR1 SGHRS, CDR2 YFSETQ. CDR3 loop: CASGLDGRTGGKNTEAFF. CDR3 bases: TGCGCCAGCGGCTTAGACGGACGGACAGGGGGTAAGAACACTGAAGCTTTCTTT.

A single count supports this clonotype. The chain's CDR3 is CSARDDGGYQPQHF. CDR3 DNA: TGCAGTGCTAGAGACGACGGAGGGTATCAGCCCCAGCATTTT. The chain recombines TRBV20-1 with TRBJ1-5; D remains unclear. Germline V lookup: CDR1 DFQATT, CDR2 SNEGSKA (reference sequence). Trimming removed 0 bases from V and 5 bases from J, with 11 bases in between. The CDR3 spans 14 residues.

The table lists this clonotype with a few counts. V usage is TRBV6-5 and J usage is TRBJ2-5; D remains unclear. Trimming took 7 bases from V and 5 from J, leaving 14 bases between them. CDR3 length: 13 residues. Per the germline V gene, CDR1 is MNHEY and CDR2 is SVGAGI. The CDR3 bases are TGTGCCAGCAAAGTTATGGGTGCGGAGACCCAGTACTTC. This codes for CASKVMGAETQYF.

This chain joins TRBV7-9 and TRBJ2-4, with 7 bases aligning to TRBD2. Trimming removed 5 bases from V and 0 bases from J; junction bases left unmatched: 7. The CDR3 is made up of 16 amino acids. CDR1 and CDR2 from the germline V gene are SEHNR and FQNEAQ (reference sequence). DNA of the CDR3: TGTGCCAGCAGCCCCGGGAGGACTCTAGCCAAAAACATTCAGTACTTC. It is translated as CASSPGRTLAKNIQYF.